Reported below is one TCR beta chain. Per germline, CDR1 MNHEY and CDR2 SVGAGI. V lost 5 bases to trimming and J lost 1 base; unmatched junction nucleotides: 5. The CDR3 has 15 residues. Clones were sequenced by immunoSEQ multiplex PCR, and TCRdb holds only the in-frame ones, with some missing. The sample carries around 130,000 clones, around 85% recorded once. These data come from a study of blood T cell repertoires in COVID-19. This TCR was sampled from a man aged 60-69 years with acute or convalescent COVID-19. The chain employs TRBV6-5 and TRBJ1-1; 9 bases are a match to TRBD1. Sequencing input: peripheral blood. The CDR3 DNA is TGTGCCAGCAGTACGCGGACAGGGGAGAACACTGAAGCTTTCTTT. Protein: CASSTRTGENTEAFF.